These 5 T cell receptor beta chains share one sample of origin, sequenced in a study of Ad26.COV2.S vaccination and SARS-CoV-2 variants. Treatment specified: around 19 received Ad26.COV2.S at low or high dose, single or two shots; several received placebo; per-sample allocation not given. All samples were drawn on day 63, counting from the first vaccine or placebo injection. Clones were sequenced by immunoSEQ multiplex PCR, and TCRdb holds only the in-frame ones, with some missing. This sample has nearly 400,000 clones, with around nine tenths found just once. The source material was peripheral blood, sampled in a trial of Ad26.COV2.S vaccine versus placebo. These receptors all come from a person aged 18 to 59 who received the Ad26.COV2.S COVID-19 vaccine or a placebo.

This clone was found once. J is TRBJ1-1 and V is TRBV30, with 8 bases that match TRBD1. V trimming: 5 bases; J trimming: 1 base; junction bases outside the gene matches: 9. CDR1 is GTSNPN, CDR2 SVGIG, per germline (reference sequence). CDR3 length equals 15 residues. CDR3 in DNA: TGTGCCTGGGCAAGACAGGGGATCACGAACACTGAAGCTTTCTTT. This codes for CAWARQGITNTEAFF. Filled out from reference TRBV30 and TRBJ1-1, the complete variable domain reads SQTIHQWPATLVQPVGSPLSLECTVEGTSNPNLYWYRQAAGRGLQLLFYSVGIGQISSEVPQNLSASRPQDRQFILSSKKLLLSDSGFYLCAWARQGITNTEAFFGQGTRLTVV.

The chain uses TRBV11-3 and TRBJ2-7; 11 positions agree with TRBD2. The V and J ends lost 6 bases and 4 bases, in that order; junction bases with no gene match: 11. Germline assignment: CDR1 SGHNT and CDR2 YENEEA. The CDR3 is made up of 16 amino acids. Here the CDR3 reads CASRGTSGASGYEQYF. For the CDR3, the DNA is TGTGCCAGCAGGGGGACTAGCGGAGCCTCTGGGTACGAGCAGTACTTC.

On this clone: Other DNA sequences from this sample encode an identical CDR3 as well. V gene TRBV5-1 combines with J gene TRBJ2-7; 8 bases are shared with TRBD1. The CDR3 runs 14 residues. Germline V gene data show CDR1 as SGHRS and CDR2 as YFSETQ. The trim removed 4 bases at V and 2 bases at J, leaving 5 bases unmatched. The CDR3 here is CASSLDRGPYEQYF. The DNA for the CDR3 is TGCGCCAGCAGCCTCGACAGGGGTCCCTACGAGCAGTACTTC.

This clone is a singleton in its sample. The chain joins TRBV7-9 to TRBJ1-1; 10 nucleotides match TRBD1. The CDR3 loop spans 16 amino acids. Losses at the gene ends were 3 bases for V and 0 bases for J; bases not matched to a gene: 4. Germline loops: CDR1 SEHNR, CDR2 FQNEAQ (reference sequence). The CDR3 coding sequence is TGTGCCAGCAGCTTCGACAGGGGGCGTATGAACACTGAAGCTTTCTTT. As protein: CASSFDRGRMNTEAFF.

This clone was counted between two and nine times. V usage is TRBV25-1 and J usage is TRBJ1-2; possibly TRBD1 for D (6 bases). This CDR3 spans 13 amino acids. With 3 bases removed from V and 4 bases from J, the gap between germline ends came to 9 bases. Germline V gives CDR1 MGHDK, CDR2 SYGVNS. The CDR3 sequence is CASSDIGGYGYTF. CDR3 coding DNA: TGTGCCAGCAGTGATATAGGGGGCTATGGCTACACCTTC.